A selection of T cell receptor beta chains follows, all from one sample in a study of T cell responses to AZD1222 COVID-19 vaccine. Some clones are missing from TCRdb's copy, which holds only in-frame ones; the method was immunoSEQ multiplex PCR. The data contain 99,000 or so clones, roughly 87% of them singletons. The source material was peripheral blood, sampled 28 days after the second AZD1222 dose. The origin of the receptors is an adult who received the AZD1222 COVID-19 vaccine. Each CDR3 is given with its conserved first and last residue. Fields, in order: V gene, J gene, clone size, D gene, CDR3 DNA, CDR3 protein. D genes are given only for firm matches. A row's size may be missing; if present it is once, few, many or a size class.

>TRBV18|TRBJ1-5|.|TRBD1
TGTGCCAGCTCACCACCGTTGACAGGGGGCGGCAATCAGCCCCAGCATTTT
CASSPPLTGGGNQPQHF
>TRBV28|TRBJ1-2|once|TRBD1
TGTGCCAGCAGCGCATCCCCGGGACAGGGAAACTATGGCTACACCTTC
CASSASPGQGNYGYTF
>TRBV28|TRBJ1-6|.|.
TGTGCCAGCTCACTGGGGGACGTACTCGATAATTCACCCCTCCACTTT
CASSLGDVLDNSPLHF
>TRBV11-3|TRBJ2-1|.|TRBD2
TGTGCCAGCAGCCGGGATAGCGGGAAAAATGAGCAGTTCTTC
CASSRDSGKNEQFF
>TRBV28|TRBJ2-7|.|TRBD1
TGTGCCAGCAGTTCGGGGACAGAGATCCCCTACGAGCAGTACTTC
CASSSGTEIPYEQYF
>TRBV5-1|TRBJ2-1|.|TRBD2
TGCGCCAGCAGGGGACTAGCTGAGAATGAGCAGTTCTTC
CASRGLAENEQFF
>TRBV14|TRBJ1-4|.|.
TGTGCCAGCAGCCAAGATATCTTGACAGGCGGCAATGAAAAACTGTTTTTT
CASSQDILTGGNEKLFF
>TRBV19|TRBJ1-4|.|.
TGTGCCAGTACCGCGGGGCGGTTTGCAACTAATGAAAAACTGTTTTTT
CASTAGRFATNEKLFF
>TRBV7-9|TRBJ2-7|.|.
TGTGCCAGCAGCCGGGACGGAAACTACGAGCAGTACTTC
CASSRDGNYEQYF
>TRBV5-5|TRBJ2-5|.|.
TGTGCCAGCAGTCCCGGGATCTACGGGGAGACCCAGTACTTC
CASSPGIYGETQYF
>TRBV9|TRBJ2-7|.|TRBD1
TGTGCCAGCACCCCCGGGACAGGGCATCGGGAGCAGTACTTC
CASTPGTGHREQYF
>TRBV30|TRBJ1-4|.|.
TGTGCCTGGACCTCCGGGACGTCTGAAAAACTGTTTTTT
CAWTSGTSEKLFF
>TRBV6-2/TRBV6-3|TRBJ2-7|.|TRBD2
TGTGCCAGCAGTGGAGAGCGGGAGAGGGGCTACGAGCAGTACTTC
CASSGERERGYEQYF
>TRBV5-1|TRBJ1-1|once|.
TGCGCCAGCAGCTTCCCGGGACGAAACACTGAAGCTTTCTTT
CASSFPGRNTEAFF
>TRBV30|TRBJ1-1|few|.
TGTGCCAGGGATTCGAGGGGGACTGAAGCTTTCTTT
CARDSRGTEAFF
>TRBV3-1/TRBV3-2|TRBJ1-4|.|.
TGTGCCAGCAGCCAAGATATGGAGGGGTGTGACAAACTGTTTTTT
CASSQDMEGCDKLFF
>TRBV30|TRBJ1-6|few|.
TGTGCCTGGAGACCCCGGGACTCTACCTGGGGGGGTTCACCCCTCCACTTT
CAWRPRDSTWGGSPLHF
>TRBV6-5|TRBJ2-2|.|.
TGTGCCAGCAGCCACCCAGCGGAAAACACCGGGGAGCTGTTTTTT
CASSHPAENTGELFF
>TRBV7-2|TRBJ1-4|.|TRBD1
TGTGCCAGCAGCCCAGGGGGTTTTAATGAAAAACTGTTTTTT
CASSPGGFNEKLFF
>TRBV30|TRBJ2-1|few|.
TGTGCCCTAGACAGAGGCTACAATGAGCAGTTCTTC
CALDRGYNEQFF
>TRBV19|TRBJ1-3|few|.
TGTGCCAGTAGTATAACGGCTCTCGCTGGAAACACCATATATTTT
CASSITALAGNTIYF
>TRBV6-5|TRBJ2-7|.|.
TGTGCCAGCAGTTACGCTGGACAAAGGAACAAGCAGTACTTC
CASSYAGQRNKQYF
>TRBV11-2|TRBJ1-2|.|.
TGTGCCAGCAGCTCCCGTTTAACATCGCGACTGATAGGCTACACCTTC
CASSSRLTSRLIGYTF
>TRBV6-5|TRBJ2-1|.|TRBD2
TGTGCCAGCATCCCTTTAGCGGGAGGAATGCATGAGCAGTTCTTC
CASIPLAGGMHEQFF
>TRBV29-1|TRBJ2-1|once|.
TGCAGCGTCGGGACTGGGTACAATGAGCAGTTCTTC
CSVGTGYNEQFF
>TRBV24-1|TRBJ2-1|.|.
TGTGCCACCGAAGGAAAGGAATCCTACAATGAGCAGTTCTTC
CATEGKESYNEQFF
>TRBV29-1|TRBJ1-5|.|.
TGCAGCGTGAGGGACTTCGATCAGCCCCAGCATTTT
CSVRDFDQPQHF
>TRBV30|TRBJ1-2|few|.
TGTGCCTGGAGTGTAGAACTCGACAGAAACGCCGACAGGTCCTATGGCTACACCTTC
CAWSVELDRNADRSYGYTF
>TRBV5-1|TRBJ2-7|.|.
TGCGCCAGCAGCCGCGGACAGAGCTCCTACGAGCAGTACTTC
CASSRGQSSYEQYF
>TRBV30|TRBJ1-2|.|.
TGTGCCTGGATACGGCTTGTTAACTATGGCTACACCTTC
CAWIRLVNYGYTF
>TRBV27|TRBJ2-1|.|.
TGTGCCAGCAGTTTATATGGGTGGGTCAGCTCCTACAATGAGCAGTTCTTC
CASSLYGWVSSYNEQFF
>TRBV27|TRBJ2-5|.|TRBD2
TGTGCCAGCACCCCTCTCTGGACTAGCGGGAGCCAAGAGACCCAGTACTTC
CASTPLWTSGSQETQYF
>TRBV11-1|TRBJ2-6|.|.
TGTGCCAGCAGCCCAGGGCCCGGGGCCAACGTCCTGACTTTC
CASSPGPGANVLTF
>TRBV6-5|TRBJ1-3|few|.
TGTGCCAGCAGATTAGGCACTGGAAACACCATATATTTT
CASRLGTGNTIYF
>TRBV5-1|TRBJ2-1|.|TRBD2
TGCGCCAGCAGCTTGGCGGCGGGAGGACACAATGAGCAGTTCTTC
CASSLAAGGHNEQFF
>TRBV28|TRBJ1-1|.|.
TGTGCCAGCAGTTTACCACTCCGGGGAAAGGAAGCTTTCTTT
CASSLPLRGKEAFF
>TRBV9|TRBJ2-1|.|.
TGTGCCAGCAGCGCTTGGCGGGACAGTGAGCAGTTCTTC
CASSAWRDSEQFF
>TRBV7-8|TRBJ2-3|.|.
TGTGCCAGCGTGAGGCGGGGCAGCACAGATACGCAGTATTTT
CASVRRGSTDTQYF
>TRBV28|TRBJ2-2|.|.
TGTGCCAGCAGTCCGCCGGCCACCGGGGAGCTGTTTTTT
CASSPPATGELFF
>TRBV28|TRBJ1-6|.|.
TGTGCCAGCAGTTTGCCAGGGAGTTCACCCCTCCACTTT
CASSLPGSSPLHF
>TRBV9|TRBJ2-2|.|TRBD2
TGTGCCAGCAGCGTAGAACCCCTAGCGGGAGGAGGTACCGGGGAGCTGTTTTTT
CASSVEPLAGGGTGELFF
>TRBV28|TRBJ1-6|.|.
TGTGCCAGCAGTTTATCGGGGGGTCCCAGCTCCTATAATTCACCCCTCCACTTT
CASSLSGGPSSYNSPLHF
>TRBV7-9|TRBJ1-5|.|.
TGTGCCAGCAGCTTAGCGGTGAGCAATCAGCCCCAGCATTTT
CASSLAVSNQPQHF
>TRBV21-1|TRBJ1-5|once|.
TGTGCCAGCAGCAAAGAGTTAGGGCAGCCCCAGCATTTT
CASSKELGQPQHF
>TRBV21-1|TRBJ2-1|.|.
TGTGCCAGCAGCCAATCCCACCCCAGCCCCTCCTACAATGAGCAGTTCTTC
CASSQSHPSPSYNEQFF
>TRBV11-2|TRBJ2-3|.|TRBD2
TGTGCCAGCAGCTCCTGGGCTTCAGCGGGAGGGAACTCTCGTGATACGCAGTATTTT
CASSSWASAGGNSRDTQYF
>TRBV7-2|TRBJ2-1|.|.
TGTGCCAGCAGCTTCATACTTAGTATAAATGAGCAGTTCTTC
CASSFILSINEQFF
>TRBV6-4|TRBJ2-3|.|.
TGTGCCAGCAGCCCCCGGGGGTTGGATACGCAGTATTTT
CASSPRGLDTQYF
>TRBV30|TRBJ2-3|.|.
TGTGCCTGGAGCCCTGCTACAGATACGCAGTATTTT
CAWSPATDTQYF
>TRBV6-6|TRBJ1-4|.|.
TGTGCTGCAGGTGCCAATGAAAAACTGTTTTTT
CAAGANEKLFF
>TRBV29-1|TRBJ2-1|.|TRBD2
TGCAGCGTTGATGACCTAGCGGGAAGGTACAATGAGCAGTTCTTC
CSVDDLAGRYNEQFF
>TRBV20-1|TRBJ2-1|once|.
TGCAGTGCTAGTGAAGGGGACAAAAGGTTCTTC
CSASEGDKRFF